These 27 T cell receptor beta chains were all obtained from the same sample, sequenced in a study of cytomegalovirus exposure and HLA in healthy donors (dated by TCRdb to about 2017). The library was produced with the immunoSEQ multiplex PCR assay. TCRdb provides this immuneACCESS table in a form limited to in-frame rearrangements. Some clones are lacking; in checked studies, under half of them reflect an unresolved V gene, and why the rest are absent is not known. The sample yields 110,000 or so clones; 86% were counted once. Over 3% of the sample goes to the ten largest clones. The material sequenced was PBMCs. These receptors all come from a young woman in good health and CMV-seropositive.

The chain combines TRBV29-1 with TRBJ2-1, with 10 bases fitting TRBD2. The V gene's germline CDR1 is SQVTM and CDR2 ANQGSEA. With 5 bases clipped from V and 4 bases from J, the junction kept 5 bases outside the gene matches. The CDR3 consists of 14 residues. As DNA, the CDR3 is TGCAGCGTTTCCCGGACTAGCGGATACAATGAGCAGTTCTTC. Its translation is CSVSRTSGYNEQFF.

This rearrangement joins TRBV6-5 to TRBJ1-6, with unresolved D. The CDR3 is made up of 16 amino acids. V gave up 1 base and J gave up 11 bases, with 18 bases separating them. Per germline, CDR1 MNHEY and CDR2 SVGAGI. In DNA, the CDR3 is TGTGCCAGCAGTTACTTCCCAATGCTAGAGAGGACACCCCTCCACTTT. Translated, it gives CASSYFPMLERTPLHF.

This clone was detected only once. The gene calls are TRBV5-1 and TRBJ1-6, with D unresolved. V shed 6 bases and J shed 7 bases, with 17 bases lying between them. CDR1 is SGHRS, CDR2 YFSETQ, per germline. This CDR3 has 15 residues. CDR3 amino acids: CASNPDGRGNSPLHF. Written as DNA, the CDR3 is TGCGCCAGCAACCCGGACGGCCGGGGAAATTCACCCCTCCACTTT.

J is TRBJ2-2 and V is TRBV4-1; TRBD2 agrees at 9 bases. In germline, CDR1 is MGHRA, CDR2 YSYEKL. With 3 bases clipped from V and 5 bases from J, the junction kept 7 bases outside the gene matches. This CDR3 is built from 16 residues. CDR3 protein: CASSQRTSERTGELFF. CDR3 nucleotides: TGCGCCAGCAGCCAGCGGACTAGCGAAAGGACCGGGGAGCTGTTTTTT.

V gene TRBV27 combines with J gene TRBJ2-7, with unresolved D. Trimming took off 4 bases at V and 1 base at J, with 8 bases between the two ends. This CDR3 is 13 amino acids long. In germline, CDR1 is MNHEY, CDR2 SMNVEV (reference sequence). The CDR3 loop is CASSSSTSYEQYF. In DNA, the CDR3 is TGTGCCAGCAGTTCCTCTACGTCCTACGAGCAGTACTTC.

This chain connects TRBV9 to TRBJ2-7, with TRBD2 identical over 8 bases. This CDR3 has 15 amino acids. Germline lookup yields CDR1 SGDLS and CDR2 YYNGEE. Germline trimming cut 2 bases from V and 2 bases from J; bases unmatched to any gene: 6. CDR3 in amino acids: CASSVTTTSAYEQYF. CDR3 nucleotides: TGTGCCAGCAGCGTTACGACGACTAGCGCCTACGAGCAGTACTTC.

The genes are TRBV7-3 and TRBJ2-1; the D gene is possibly TRBD1 (7 bases). V gave up 2 bases and J gave up 8 bases, with 10 bases separating them. This CDR3 contains 13 residues. Germline V lookup: CDR1 SGHTA, CDR2 FQGTGA. The CDR3 bases are TGTGCCAGCAGCTTAGGAGGGGGCTATGAGCAGTTCTTC. Translation: CASSLGGGYEQFF.

CDR3 in amino acids: CASSPGVRNYEQYF. The DNA for the CDR3 is TGTGCCAGCAGCCCAGGGGTCAGGAACTACGAGCAGTACTTC. This chain uses TRBV6-5 with TRBJ2-7, with a weak D call TRBD1 (6 bases). Trimming shortened V by 6 bases and J by 3 bases, and 15 bases separated the two germline ends. The CDR3 runs to 14 residues. Per germline, CDR1 MNHEY and CDR2 SVGAGI.

As DNA, the CDR3 is TGTGCCAGCAGCTTTTTAACAGGGGGCCTCAACACCGGGGAGCTGTTTTTT. This encodes CASSFLTGGLNTGELFF. This rearrangement joins TRBV9 to TRBJ2-2, with 9 bases lining up with TRBD1. The junction had 9 bases not matched to a gene; V was cut back by 4 bases and J by 2 bases. This CDR3 contains 17 residues. Germline CDR1 and CDR2: SGDLS and YYNGEE.

In nucleotides, the CDR3 is TGTGCCAGCAGCTTGGAGACAGGGGGTGAAAAACTGTTTTTT. It encodes CASSLETGGEKLFF. The V gene is TRBV7-9, the J gene TRBJ1-4; TRBD1 aligns across 9 bases. The junction had 3 bases not matched to a gene; V was cut back by 3 bases and J by 7 bases. The CDR3 has 14 amino acids. Per the germline V gene, CDR1 is SEHNR and CDR2 is FQNEAQ (reference sequence).

This chain joins TRBV7-9 and TRBJ2-7; TRBD1 aligns across 8 bases. The trim removed 4 bases at V and 2 bases at J, leaving 10 bases unmatched. The germline V gene encodes CDR1 SEHNR and CDR2 FQNEAQ (reference sequence). The CDR3 has 16 residues. The CDR3 loop reads CASSSLRTGNPYEQYF. CDR3 DNA: TGTGCCAGCAGCTCACTCAGGACAGGGAATCCCTACGAGCAGTACTTC.

Concerning this clone itself: A junction boundary mismatches the germline segment, possibly from a read error. This chain connects TRBV5-1 to TRBJ2-7; 7 nucleotides match TRBD1. In germline, CDR1 is SGHRS, CDR2 YFSETQ. This CDR3 is 17 amino acids long. CDR3 in amino acids: CASRLGNLRDRAYEQYF. The CDR3 DNA reads as TGCGCCAGCAGGTTGGGGAATCTCCGGGACAGAGCCTACGAGCAGTACTTC.

The J gene is TRBJ2-7, the V gene TRBV4-1, with D tentatively TRBD1 (5 bases). Germline lookup yields CDR1 MGHRA and CDR2 YSYEKL. Trimming cost V 4 bases and J 5 bases, with 9 bases left between them. The CDR3 loop spans 12 amino acids. The CDR3 DNA sequence: TGCGCCAGCAGCCCTCAGGGCCACGAGCAGTACTTC. Encoded protein: CASSPQGHEQYF.

The rearrangement joins TRBV5-1 to TRBJ2-7; unclear D gene. V lost 0 bases, J lost 3 bases, and 7 bases lay in between. The CDR3 length is 13 residues. Germline CDR1 reads SGHRS; CDR2 reads YFSETQ. The CDR3 nucleotides are TGCGCCAGCAGCTTGGCAGGTCTCTACGAGCAGTACTTC. It yields the protein CASSLAGLYEQYF. The whole variable domain, filled in from reference TRBV5-1 and TRBJ2-7, reads KAGVTQTPRYLIKTRGQQVTLSCSPISGHRSVSWYQQTPGQGLQFLFEYFSETQRNKGNFPGRFSGRQFSNSRSEMNVSTLELGDSALYLCASSLAGLYEQYFGPGTRLTVT.

This chain joins TRBV5-1 and TRBJ2-1, with 9 bases matching TRBD2. The ends lost 1 base at V and 5 bases at J; junction bases unmatched: 13. CDR1 and CDR2 (germline): SGHRS, YFSETQ. The CDR3 consists of 18 residues. The CDR3 loop is CASSLTWTSASNNNEQFF. The CDR3 coding sequence is TGCGCCAGCAGCTTGACGTGGACTAGCGCCAGTAATAACAATGAGCAGTTCTTC. Together with reference TRBV5-1 and TRBJ2-1, the CDR3 gives the full variable domain: KAGVTQTPRYLIKTRGQQVTLSCSPISGHRSVSWYQQTPGQGLQFLFEYFSETQRNKGNFPGRFSGRQFSNSRSEMNVSTLELGDSALYLCASSLTWTSASNNNEQFFGPGTRLTVL.

The chain combines TRBV5-4 with TRBJ2-1; 9 bases line up with TRBD1. J lost 6 bases, V lost 1 base, and 5 bases had no gene match. The germline V gene encodes CDR1 SGHNT and CDR2 YYREEE (reference sequence). The CDR3 runs to 15 residues. CDR3 coding DNA: TGTGCCAGCAGCTTGACAGGGGGCGGTTTCAATGAGCAGTTCTTC. It specifies CASSLTGGGFNEQFF. Full variable domain (remainder filled in from reference TRBV5-4 and TRBJ2-1): ETGVTQSPTHLIKTRGQQVTLRCSSQSGHNTVSWYQQALGQGPQFIFQYYREEENGRGNFPPRFSGLQFPNYSSELNVNALELDDSALYLCASSLTGGGFNEQFFGPGTRLTVL.

The rearrangement uses TRBV5-1 and TRBJ2-7; weak D call: TRBD1 (5 bases). The length of the CDR3 is 14 residues. Germline V gene data show CDR1 as SGHRS and CDR2 as YFSETQ. V gave up 4 bases and J gave up 0 bases, with 11 bases separating them. The CDR3 loop is CASSGRTPSYEQYF. CDR3 coding DNA: TGCGCCAGCAGCGGGCGGACACCCTCCTACGAGCAGTACTTC.

The CDR3 bases are TGTGCTAGTGGTTTGGTCAGGACAGGGACCTACGAGCAGTACTTC. The encoded protein is CASGLVRTGTYEQYF. This chain connects TRBV12-5 to TRBJ2-7, with TRBD1 matching 8 bases. CDR3 length: 15 residues. The germline gives CDR1 LGHNT, CDR2 FRNRAP. The junction had 3 bases not matched to a gene; V was cut back by 0 bases and J by 2 bases.

This chain connects TRBV5-6 to TRBJ1-6, with 9 bases aligning to TRBD1. Trimming at V came to 2 bases and at J to 7 bases, leaving 1 base not matched to a gene. Germline lookup yields CDR1 SGHDT and CDR2 YYEEEE. CDR3 length: 14 residues. The CDR3 protein is CASSFGTGNSPLHF. As DNA, the CDR3 is TGTGCCAGCAGCTTTGGGACAGGGAATTCACCCCTCCACTTT.

This clone was recorded once. The chain joins TRBV27 to TRBJ1-1, with D perhaps matching TRBD1 (5 bases). This CDR3 comprises 13 residues. Germline V lookup: CDR1 MNHEY, CDR2 SMNVEV (reference sequence). Trimming took 6 bases from V and 1 from J, leaving 9 bases between them. This chain's CDR3 is CASSLTENTEAFF. CDR3 in DNA: TGTGCCAGCAGCCTGACAGAGAACACTGAAGCTTTCTTT.

The chain is built from TRBV5-7 and TRBJ1-1; D is undetermined. TRBV5-7 is noted as an ORF with a role that remains uncertain. The CDR3 is 14 amino acids. V dropped 5 bases and J dropped 2 bases, with 13 bases sitting between them. This CDR3 reads CASSSDTPNTEAFF. As DNA, the CDR3 is TGTGCCAGCAGTTCTGACACTCCAAACACTGAAGCTTTCTTT.

CDR3 amino acids: CASSEGQPSLGGYTF. CDR3 nucleotide sequence: TGTGCCAGCAGTGAGGGACAGCCCTCCTTAGGAGGCTACACCTTC. V is TRBV2 and J is TRBJ1-2, with 7 bases aligning to TRBD1. CDR3 length: 15 amino acids. The ends lost 3 bases at V and 8 bases at J; junction bases unmatched: 12. Germline V lookup: CDR1 SNHLY, CDR2 FYNNEI.

In regard to this clone: A read error may account for a junction end that differs from germline. The chain uses TRBV5-1 and TRBJ2-3, with 16 nucleotides matching TRBD2. CDR1 is SGHRS and CDR2 is YFSETQ in the germline V gene. The CDR3 has 15 amino acids. In nucleotides, the CDR3 is TGCGCCAGCAGCTTGGACGGGACTAGCGGGAGGGGAGAGGATTTT. The encoded protein is CASSLDGTSGRGEDF.

The rearrangement links TRBV18 to TRBJ2-1; TRBD2 is a possible D gene (5 bases). CDR1 and CDR2 (germline): KGHSH, LQKENI. V gave up 2 bases and J gave up 2 bases, with 10 bases separating them. There are 15 residues in the CDR3. The DNA for the CDR3 is TGTGCCAGCTCACCAATTGCGGGCACCTACAATGAGCAGTTCTTC. It codes for CASSPIAGTYNEQFF.

This chain links TRBV7-2 with TRBJ2-7, with 9 nucleotides matching TRBD1. Trimming cost V 3 bases and J 6 bases; bases outside gene matches: 9. This CDR3 is built from 15 residues. Germline loops: CDR1 SGHTA, CDR2 FQGNSA. The CDR3 sequence is CASSFATGGLGEQYF. The CDR3 bases are TGTGCCAGCAGCTTCGCTACAGGGGGCTTGGGCGAGCAGTACTTC.

V is TRBV12-5 and J is TRBJ1-3; 11 nucleotides agree with TRBD1. Trimming removed 5 bases from V and 4 bases from J; junction bases left unmatched: 4. The CDR3 has 15 amino acids. Germline V gene data show CDR1 as LGHNT and CDR2 as FRNRAP. DNA of the CDR3: TGTGCTAGTGGTGGACAGGGGGCGTCCGGAAACACCATATATTTT. Translated, it gives CASGGQGASGNTIYF.

The V and J genes are TRBV5-4 and TRBJ1-4; 8 positions match TRBD1. The CDR3 covers 15 residues. Trimming at V came to 0 bases and at J to 6 bases, leaving 4 bases not matched to a gene. Germline assignment: CDR1 SGHNT and CDR2 YYREEE (reference sequence). In DNA, the CDR3 is TGTGCCAGCAGCTTGGACAGGGGGAGAGATGAAAAACTGTTTTTT. The encoded protein is CASSLDRGRDEKLFF.